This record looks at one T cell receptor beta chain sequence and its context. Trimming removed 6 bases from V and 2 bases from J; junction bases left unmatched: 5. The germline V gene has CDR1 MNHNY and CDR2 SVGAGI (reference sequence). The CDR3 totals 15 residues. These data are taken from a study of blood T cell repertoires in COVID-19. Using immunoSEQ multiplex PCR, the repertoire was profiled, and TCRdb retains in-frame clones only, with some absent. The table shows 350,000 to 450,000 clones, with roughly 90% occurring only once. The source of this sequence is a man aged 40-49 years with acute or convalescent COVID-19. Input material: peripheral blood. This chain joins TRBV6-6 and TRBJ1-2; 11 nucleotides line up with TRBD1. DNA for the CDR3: TGTGCCAGCAGCCCCTGGGACAGGGGGAACTATGGCTACACCTTC. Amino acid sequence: CASSPWDRGNYGYTF.